A selection of T cell receptor beta chains follows, all from one sample in a study of blood T cell repertoires in COVID-19. Clones were read by immunoSEQ multiplex PCR, and TCRdb kept only the in-frame ones, dropping some. The sample contains 150,000 or so clones, 70% to 80% of which appear only once. The source material was peripheral blood. These receptors were taken from a woman aged 50 to 60 with active or convalescent COVID-19. Both conserved end residues are part of each CDR3. A D gene is named only where the DNA matches it firmly. Only part of the rows carry a size: once, few, many, or a class if the clone is expanded.

size	V	J	D	CDR3	DNA
.	TRBV19	TRBJ2-7	TRBD1	CASSPKRTGGDEQYF	TGTGCCAGTAGTCCAAAACGGACAGGGGGCGACGAGCAGTACTTC
.	TRBV6-5	TRBJ2-4	.	CASSYSGLLAKNIQYF	TGTGCCAGCAGTTACTCGGGCTTACTAGCCAAAAACATTCAGTACTTC
.	TRBV6-2/TRBV6-3	TRBJ1-2	TRBD1	CASSQRTGNVYGYTF	TGTGCCAGCAGTCAAAGGACAGGGAATGTCTATGGCTACACCTTC
.	TRBV5-1	TRBJ2-3	TRBD2	CASSLAAAGGFEDTQYF	TGCGCCAGCAGCTTGGCCGCAGCGGGAGGATTTGAAGATACGCAGTATTTT
.	TRBV4-2	TRBJ2-7	TRBD2	CASSQVIGAGDYEQYF	TGTGCCAGCAGCCAAGTAATCGGAGCGGGAGACTACGAGCAGTACTTC
.	TRBV29-1	TRBJ2-3	.	CSVVGHITDTQYF	TGCAGCGTTGTGGGACACATCACAGATACGCAGTATTTT
.	TRBV29-1	TRBJ1-1	.	CSTLRGGNTEAFF	TGCAGCACCTTGCGGGGGGGAAACACTGAAGCTTTCTTT
.	TRBV2	TRBJ2-7	TRBD1	CASAQGLLDEQYF	TGTGCCTCTGCACAGGGGCTTTTAGACGAGCAGTACTTC
.	TRBV2	TRBJ1-6	.	CASSGDNQSSYNSPLHF	TGTGCCAGCAGCGGGGACAACCAGAGCTCCTATAATTCACCCCTCCACTTT
few	TRBV30	TRBJ1-6	.	CAWSVQSRGYNSPLHF	TGTGCCTGGAGTGTACAGTCTCGAGGGTATAATTCACCCCTCCACTTT
.	TRBV19	TRBJ2-7	TRBD2	CASSIRRGGYEQYF	TGTGCCAGTAGTATCCGGCGCGGGGGCTACGAGCAGTACTTC
.	TRBV6-6	TRBJ1-1	.	CASSYSIVDDRGKAFF	TGTGCCAGCAGTTACTCGATAGTAGACGACCGGGGGAAAGCTTTCTTT
.	TRBV29-1	TRBJ1-2	.	CSVERQGSGYTF	TGCAGCGTTGAGAGGCAGGGAAGCGGCTACACCTTC
.	TRBV5-6	TRBJ1-2	.	CASSLSSYGYTF	TGTGCCAGCAGCTTATCGTCCTATGGCTACACCTTC
.	TRBV7-8	TRBJ1-5	.	CASSSRSGYSNQPQHF	TGTGCCAGCAGCTCCCGATCAGGCTATAGCAATCAGCCCCAGCATTTT
.	TRBV28	TRBJ1-5	.	CASSLVQGNQPQHF	TGTGCCAGCAGTTTAGTACAGGGCAATCAGCCCCAGCATTTT
.	TRBV2	TRBJ1-5	.	CASQGTSNQPQHF	TGTGCCAGCCAGGGTACGAGCAATCAGCCCCAGCATTTT
.	TRBV19	TRBJ2-7	TRBD1	CASSSGTGAYEQYF	TGTGCCAGTAGCTCCGGGACAGGGGCCTACGAGCAGTACTTC
.	TRBV7-8	TRBJ1-2	TRBD1	CASSFGQALYGYTF	TGTGCCAGCAGCTTCGGACAGGCTCTCTATGGCTACACCTTC
few	TRBV7-2	TRBJ2-2	.	CASTVRRTNTGELFF	TGTGCCAGCACTGTACGCAGAACGAACACCGGGGAGCTGTTTTTT
.	TRBV5-6	TRBJ1-2	.	CASSLQGDFTNYGYTF	TGTGCCAGCAGCTTGCAAGGTGACTTCACTAACTATGGCTACACCTTC
once	TRBV18	TRBJ1-2	.	CASSPGAANYGYTF	TGTGCCAGCTCACCAGGGGCGGCTAACTATGGCTACACCTTC
.	TRBV7-9	TRBJ1-2	.	CASSTQGSFYGYTF	TGTGCCAGCAGCACCCAGGGGTCGTTCTATGGCTACACCTTC
once	TRBV23-1	TRBJ2-1	TRBD2	CASGKSGTSGVSSYNEQFF	TGCGCCAGCGGAAAATCGGGGACTAGCGGAGTGAGCTCCTACAATGAGCAGTTCTTC
once	TRBV5-1	TRBJ1-3	.	CASSSGNGGNTIYF	TGCGCCAGCAGCTCAGGGAATGGGGGAAACACCATATATTTT
.	TRBV6-2/TRBV6-3	TRBJ1-5	TRBD1	CASSYGLPRTGYGGQPQHF	TGTGCCAGCAGTTACGGGCTACCTCGGACAGGGTATGGCGGCCAGCCCCAGCATTTT
.	TRBV19	TRBJ1-1	.	CASTDRNTEAFF	TGTGCCAGTACCGACAGGAACACTGAAGCTTTCTTT
.	TRBV11-3	TRBJ2-1	.	CASRQGVHNEQFF	TGTGCCAGCAGACAAGGGGTACACAATGAGCAGTTCTTC
once	TRBV25-1	TRBJ2-1	TRBD1	CASSVPGGEQFF	TGTGCCAGCAGTGTTCCAGGGGGAGAGCAGTTCTTC
.	TRBV5-4	TRBJ2-2	TRBD2	CAVQTSGATGELFF	TGTGCCGTCCAGACTAGCGGGGCCACCGGGGAGCTGTTTTTT
few	TRBV19	TRBJ2-7	TRBD1	CASTLTGGGNEQYF	TGTGCCAGTACCCTCACAGGGGGAGGAAACGAGCAGTACTTC
.	TRBV7-2	TRBJ1-2	.	CASSLRRSNYGYTF	TGTGCCAGCAGCTTACGGAGGTCAAACTATGGCTACACCTTC
once	TRBV4-3	TRBJ2-5	TRBD2	CASSQDYRTSGGNQETQYF	TGCGCCAGCAGCCAAGATTACCGGACTAGCGGGGGTAACCAAGAGACCCAGTACTTC
many	TRBV7-9	TRBJ2-7	.	CASSRLPAGADEQYF	TGTGCCAGCAGCCGACTCCCGGCGGGGGCGGACGAGCAGTACTTC
.	TRBV6-1	TRBJ2-5	.	CASSEASTGGVKTQYF	TGTGCCAGCAGTGAAGCCTCAACAGGGGGGGTAAAGACCCAGTACTTC
.	TRBV7-2	TRBJ1-2	.	CASSLFPGFSGYTF	TGTGCCAGCAGCTTATTCCCAGGGTTCAGTGGCTACACCTTC
.	TRBV29-1	TRBJ1-2	.	CSVEGAAGGYTF	TGCAGCGTTGAAGGGGCGGCGGGTGGCTACACCTTC
few	TRBV28	TRBJ1-2	.	CASSPSDTKNGYTF	TGTGCCAGCAGTCCATCGGACACGAAAAATGGCTACACCTTC
.	TRBV7-2	TRBJ1-1	TRBD1	CASSRDRGGTEAFF	TGTGCCAGCAGCCGGGACAGGGGCGGCACTGAAGCTTTCTTT
.	TRBV6-4	TRBJ1-1	TRBD1	CASPEKGATEAFF	TGTGCCAGCCCAGAAAAGGGGGCGACTGAAGCTTTCTTT
.	TRBV5-5	TRBJ2-2	TRBD2	CASSSPGLAGGVTGELFF	TGTGCCAGCAGCTCCCCCGGACTAGCGGGGGGGGTCACCGGGGAGCTGTTTTTT
.	TRBV19	TRBJ2-3	TRBD2	CASSIGSGSRDTQYF	TGTGCCAGTAGTATAGGTAGCGGGAGTCGAGATACGCAGTATTTT
.	TRBV27	TRBJ1-1	.	CASSFRRGNTEAFF	TGTGCCAGCAGTTTTAGACGCGGGAACACTGAAGCTTTCTTT
.	TRBV29-1	TRBJ1-1	.	CSGAGAGTEAFF	TGCAGCGGGGCAGGGGCGGGCACTGAAGCTTTCTTT
.	TRBV10-3	TRBJ2-5	.	CAIGSGETQYF	TGTGCCATCGGGAGCGGGGAGACCCAGTACTTC
few	TRBV15	TRBJ1-1	.	CATSEGGREGTEAFF	TGTGCCACCAGCGAGGGGGGGAGGGAAGGCACTGAAGCTTTCTTT
once	TRBV7-2	TRBJ2-7	.	CASSSIRGAMPAYEQYF	TGTGCCAGCAGCTCTATTAGGGGTGCCATGCCCGCCTACGAGCAGTACTTC
.	TRBV10-1	TRBJ1-1	.	CASSGGPGALTEAFF	TGCGCCAGCAGTGGGGGGCCAGGGGCATTGACTGAAGCTTTCTTT